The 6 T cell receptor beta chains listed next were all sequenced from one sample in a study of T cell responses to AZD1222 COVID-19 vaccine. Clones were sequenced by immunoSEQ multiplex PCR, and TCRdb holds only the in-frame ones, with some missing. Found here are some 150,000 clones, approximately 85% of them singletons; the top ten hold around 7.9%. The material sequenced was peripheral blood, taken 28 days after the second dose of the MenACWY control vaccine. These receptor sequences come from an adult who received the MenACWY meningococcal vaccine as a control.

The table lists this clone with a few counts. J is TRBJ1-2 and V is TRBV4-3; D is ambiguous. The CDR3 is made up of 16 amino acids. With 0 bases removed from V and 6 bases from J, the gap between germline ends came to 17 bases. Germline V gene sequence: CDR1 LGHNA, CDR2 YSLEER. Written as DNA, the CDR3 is TGCGCCAGCAGCCAAGAAGAGGGTAGAGGGTTTAATGGCTACACCTTC. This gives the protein CASSQEEGRGFNGYTF.

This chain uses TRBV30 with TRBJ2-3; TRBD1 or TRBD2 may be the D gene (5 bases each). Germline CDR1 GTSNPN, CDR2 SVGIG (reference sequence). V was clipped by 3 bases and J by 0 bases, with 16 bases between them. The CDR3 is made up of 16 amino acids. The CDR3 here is CAWSTGRNPSTDTQYF. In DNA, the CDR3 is TGTGCCTGGAGCACGGGACGCAACCCTAGCACAGATACGCAGTATTTT.

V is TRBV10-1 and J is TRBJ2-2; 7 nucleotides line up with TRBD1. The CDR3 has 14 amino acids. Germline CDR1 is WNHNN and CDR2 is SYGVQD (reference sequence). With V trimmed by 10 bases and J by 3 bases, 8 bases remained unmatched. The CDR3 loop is CATSGQPHTGELFF. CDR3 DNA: TGCGCCACCTCGGGACAGCCCCACACCGGGGAGCTGTTTTTT.

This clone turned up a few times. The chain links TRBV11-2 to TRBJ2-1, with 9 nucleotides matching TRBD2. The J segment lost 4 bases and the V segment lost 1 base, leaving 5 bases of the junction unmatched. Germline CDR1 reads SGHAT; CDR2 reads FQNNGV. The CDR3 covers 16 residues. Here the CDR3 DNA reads TGTGCCAGCAGCTTAGCGGGTAGCGGGGGTTACAATGAGCAGTTCTTC. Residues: CASSLAGSGGYNEQFF.

The CDR3, as DNA: TGTGCCAGCAGCTTGGACAGGCTCCAAGAGACCCAGTACTTC. Its protein is CASSLDRLQETQYF. The chain links TRBV7-9 to TRBJ2-5, with 7 nucleotides matching TRBD1. V was pared by 3 bases and J by 1 base, with 2 bases of the junction left unmatched. CDR1 is SEHNR, CDR2 FQNEAQ, per germline (reference sequence). The CDR3 runs 14 residues.

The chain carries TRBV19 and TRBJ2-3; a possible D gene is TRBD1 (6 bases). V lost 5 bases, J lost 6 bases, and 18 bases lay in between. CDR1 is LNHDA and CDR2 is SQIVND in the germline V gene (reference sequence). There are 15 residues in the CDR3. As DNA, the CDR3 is TGTGCCAGTAGTTCAGGGACCGGGCAGGGGGATACGCAGTATTTT. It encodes CASSSGTGQGDTQYF.